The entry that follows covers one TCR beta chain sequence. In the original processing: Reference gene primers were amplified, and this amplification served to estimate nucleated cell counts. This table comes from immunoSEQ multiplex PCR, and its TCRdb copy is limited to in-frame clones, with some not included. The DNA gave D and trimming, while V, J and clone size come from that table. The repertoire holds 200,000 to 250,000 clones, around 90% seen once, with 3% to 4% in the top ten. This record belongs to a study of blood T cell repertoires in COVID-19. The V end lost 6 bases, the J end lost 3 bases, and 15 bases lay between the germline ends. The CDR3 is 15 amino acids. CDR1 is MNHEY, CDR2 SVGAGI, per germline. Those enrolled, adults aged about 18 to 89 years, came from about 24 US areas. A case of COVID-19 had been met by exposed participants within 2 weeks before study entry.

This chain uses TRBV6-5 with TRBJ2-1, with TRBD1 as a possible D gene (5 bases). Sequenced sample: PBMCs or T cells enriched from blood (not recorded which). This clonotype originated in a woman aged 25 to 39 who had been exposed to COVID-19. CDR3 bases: TGTGCCAGCAGCCCACAGGTCCACAACTACAATGAGCAGTTCTTC. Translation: CASSPQVHNYNEQFF.